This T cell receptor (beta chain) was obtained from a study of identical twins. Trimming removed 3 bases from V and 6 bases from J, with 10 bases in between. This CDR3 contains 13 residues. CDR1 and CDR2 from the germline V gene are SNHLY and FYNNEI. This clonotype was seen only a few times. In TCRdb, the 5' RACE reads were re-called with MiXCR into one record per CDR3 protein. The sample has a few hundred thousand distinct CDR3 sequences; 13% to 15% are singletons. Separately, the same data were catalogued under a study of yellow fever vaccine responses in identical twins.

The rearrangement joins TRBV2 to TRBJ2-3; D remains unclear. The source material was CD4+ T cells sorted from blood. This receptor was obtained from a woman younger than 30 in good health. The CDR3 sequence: CASSDPGLDTQYF. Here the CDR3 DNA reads TGTGCCAGCAGTGACCCAGGCTTGGATACGCAGTATTTT.